Below, 30 T cell receptor beta chains from the same sample are listed, as sequenced in a study of T cells in Graves' hyperthyroidism and ophthalmopathy. There were TCR beta CDR3 regions amplified from RNA transcripts. The study used the HTBI primer set for a first-round RT-PCR of the TCR CDR3. MiXCR, run by TCRdb on the multiplex PCR reads, gives a single entry per CDR3 protein. The table lists 400,000 to 550,000 distinct CDR3 sequences, around 22% of them singletons, with 11% in the top ten. The material sequenced was blood. These receptors were collected from a woman younger than 45 with Graves' ophthalmopathy.

Points on this clonotype: A much larger clonotype is one base distant, so this may be a read error. The genes are TRBV20-1 and TRBJ1-2; perhaps TRBD1 as D (6 bases). The CDR3 is 14 amino acids. Germline CDR1 reads DFQATT; CDR2 reads SNEGSKA (reference sequence). The CDR3 DNA reads TGCAGTGCTAGAGATTCCCCAGGGGACTATGGCTTCACCTTC. Protein: CSARDSPGDYGFTF.

This clonotype was picked up a small number of times. The rearrangement links TRBV20-1 to TRBJ1-5; D ambiguous. Germline CDR1 is DFQATT and CDR2 is SNEGSKA (reference sequence). The V end was cut by 0 bases, the J end by 0 bases, with 9 bases between. This CDR3 region has 15 residues. CDR3 nucleotides: TGCAGTGCTAGAGATCTCGACTTTAGCAATCAGCCCCAGCATTTT. Translation gives CSARDLDFSNQPQHF.

This clonotype was counted ten times or more. In nucleotides, the CDR3 is TGTGCCAGCAGCTTAGCGCGGGCGGATGGCTACACCTTC. This encodes CASSLARADGYTF. J is TRBJ1-2 and V is TRBV7-8; D ambiguous. CDR3 size: 13 residues. The germline gives CDR1 SGHVS, CDR2 FQNEAQ. Trimming took off 0 bases at V and 6 bases at J, with 8 bases between the two ends.

This sequence joins TRBV11-3 and TRBJ2-5; unclear D gene. The V end was cut by 0 bases, the J end by 2 bases, with 10 bases between. The CDR3 loop spans 15 amino acids. Germline lookup yields CDR1 SGHNT and CDR2 YENEEA. The CDR3 region is CASSLDSGRQETQYF. Here the CDR3 DNA reads TGTGCCAGCAGCTTAGATTCGGGCAGACAAGAGACCCAGTACTTC.

This clonotype was seen ten or more times. The chain couples TRBV2 to TRBJ2-5; D is undetermined. Germline V CDR1 and CDR2: SNHLY, FYNNEI. V was pared by 3 bases and J by 7 bases, with 15 bases between. CDR3 length: 14 amino acids. The CDR3 loop is CASSEKTGEGTQYF. For the CDR3, the DNA is TGTGCCAGCAGTGAGAAGACTGGGGAAGGGACCCAGTACTTC.

The chain recombines TRBV6-2 or TRBV6-3 with TRBJ2-7; D is ambiguous. V was shortened by 0 bases and J by 0 bases, with 9 bases between the two germline ends. In germline, CDR1 is MNHEY, CDR2 SVGEGT. The CDR3 runs 15 residues. CDR3 sequence (DNA): TGTGCCAGCAGTTACTCTTTGAGAAGCTCCTACGAGCAGTACTTC. Translating it yields CASSYSLRSSYEQYF.

V usage is TRBV30 and J usage is TRBJ1-1; maybe TRBD1 (5 bases). Trimming pared 5 bases from V and 7 bases from J, leaving 20 bases between. This CDR3 has 14 amino acids. The germline V gene encodes CDR1 GTSNPN and CDR2 SVGIG (reference sequence). CDR3 sequence reads: CAWDGLGGDGEAFF. The CDR3 DNA reads TGTGCCTGGGATGGCTTGGGGGGGGACGGTGAAGCTTTCTTT. The whole variable domain, filled in from reference TRBV30 and TRBJ1-1, reads SQTIHQWPATLVQPVGSPLSLECTVEGTSNPNLYWYRQAAGRGLQLLFYSVGIGQISSEVPQNLSASRPQDRQFILSSKKLLLSDSGFYLCAWDGLGGDGEAFFGQGTRLTVV.

This clonotype was recorded at least ten times. This sequence joins TRBV7-3 and TRBJ1-2; unclear D gene. Germline CDR1 and CDR2: SGHTA and FQGTGA. Trimming took 2 bases from V and 4 from J, leaving 8 bases between them. This CDR3 spans 13 amino acids. The CDR3 spells CASSLDASYGYTF. In nucleotides, the CDR3 is TGTGCCAGCAGCTTAGACGCCAGCTATGGCTACACCTTC.

The V call is TRBV30, the J call TRBJ2-7, with D unresolved. This CDR3 region has 15 residues. V was trimmed by 3 bases and J by 2 bases, leaving 17 bases between them. The germline V gene encodes CDR1 GTSNPN and CDR2 SVGIG (reference sequence). Here the CDR3 reads CAWRWKRTKAYEQYF. In DNA form, the CDR3 reads TGTGCCTGGAGATGGAAGCGCACAAAGGCCTACGAGCAGTACTTC.

Only a few counts were recorded for this clonotype. The rearrangement uses TRBV28 and TRBJ1-1; 9 bases agree with TRBD1. The germline CDR1 and CDR2 sequences are MDHEN and SYDVKM. The CDR3 runs to 16 residues. The ends lost 1 base at V and 1 base at J; junction bases unmatched: 4. CDR3 coding DNA: TGTGCCAGCAGTTTATTTTGGGACAGGGAGAACACTGAAGCTTTCTTT. Its translation: CASSLFWDRENTEAFF.

This chain joins TRBV5-1 and TRBJ2-7, with 7 bases identical to TRBD1. The CDR3 loop spans 15 amino acids. Trimming removed 7 bases from V and 2 bases from J; junction bases left unmatched: 12. Germline V CDR1 and CDR2: SGHRS, YFSETQ. CDR3 protein: CASREGQFLTYEQYF. CDR3 DNA sequence: TGCGCCAGCCGCGAGGGACAGTTCTTGACCTACGAGCAGTACTTC.

This chain uses TRBV7-9 with TRBJ2-5; D may be TRBD2 (5 bases). Trimming left V 7 bases short and J 4 bases short, with 13 bases between. This CDR3 has 13 amino acids. The germline V gene has CDR1 SEHNR and CDR2 FQNEAQ (reference sequence). CDR3 in amino acids: CASNAGEPETQYF. CDR3 bases: TGTGCCAGCAACGCCGGGGAACCAGAGACCCAGTACTTC.

As to this clonotype: A much more abundant neighbour one base away suggests this may be a read error. V is TRBV4-1 and J is TRBJ1-3; D unresolved. This CDR3 contains 15 residues. Per germline, CDR1 MGHRA and CDR2 YSYEKL. The CDR3 DNA is TGCGCCAACAGCCGACCGGGGTTCCCTGGAAACACCATATATTTT. It codes for CANSRPGFPGNTIYF.

The rearrangement uses TRBV7-9 and TRBJ2-7, with D perhaps matching TRBD2 (7 bases). V was clipped by 10 bases and J by 6 bases, with 22 bases between them. The CDR3 contains 14 residues. CDR1 and CDR2 from the germline V gene are SEHNR and FQNEAQ (reference sequence). The CDR3 nucleotides are TGTGCCACCCGGGGCGGGGGCCAGGTTTTCGAGCAGTACTTC. This gives the protein CATRGGGQVFEQYF.

There are a few counts of this clonotype. This sequence joins TRBV12-3 or TRBV12-4 and TRBJ1-2; D gene unclear. This CDR3 is built from 13 residues. Trimming removed 5 bases from V and 4 bases from J, with 11 bases in between. CDR3: CASSPTESYGYTF. CDR3 in DNA: TGTGCCAGCAGTCCTACCGAGAGCTATGGCTACACCTTC.

This sequence joins TRBV11-2 and TRBJ1-5, with D possibly being TRBD1 (5 bases). The germline gives CDR1 SGHAT, CDR2 FQNNGV. Deletions cut 5 bases from V and 6 bases from J, with 20 bases between. This CDR3 has 16 residues. The CDR3: CASSESGVATGQPQHF. For the CDR3, the DNA is TGTGCCAGCAGCGAAAGCGGGGTAGCAACAGGTCAGCCCCAGCATTTT. Looking up the rest from reference TRBV11-2 and TRBJ1-5 gives the full variable domain: EAGVAQSPRYKIIEKRQSVAFWCNPISGHATLYWYQQILGQGPKLLIQFQNNGVVDDSQLPKDRFSAERLKGVDSTLKIQPAKLEDSAVYLCASSESGVATGQPQHFGDGTRLSIL.

The CDR3 DNA sequence: TGTGCCAGCAGTGTAAGAGGGACGGACACTGAAGCTTTCTTT. Protein sequence: CASSVRGTDTEAFF. The chain couples TRBV6-1 to TRBJ1-1, with D tentatively TRBD1 (5 bases). CDR1 and CDR2 from the germline V gene are MNHNS and SASEGT. The V end was cut by 4 bases, the J end by 3 bases, with 12 bases between. This CDR3 comprises 14 residues.

This clonotype has at least ten counts. This chain uses TRBV29-1 with TRBJ1-3; D is possibly TRBD1 (5 bases). The CDR3 extends over 14 amino acids. V lost 3 bases and J 8 bases, leaving 17 bases between the germline ends. Germline CDR1 reads SQVTM; CDR2 reads ANQGSEA. The CDR3 bases are TGCAGCGTTGACCCCCAGGGAACGGAACACACCATATATTTT. Translating gives CSVDPQGTEHTIYF. Full variable domain (outside the CDR3, taken from reference TRBV29-1 and TRBJ1-3): SAVISQKPSRDICQRGTSLTIQCQVDSQVTMMFWYRQQPGQSLTLIATANQGSEATYESGFVIDKFPISRPNLTFSTLTVSNMSPEDSSIYLCSVDPQGTEHTIYFGEGSWLTVV.

This CDR3 is CASSYSYAVQETQYF. CDR3 DNA sequence: TGTGCCAGCAGTTACTCTTACGCGGTTCAAGAGACCCAGTACTTC. V and J are TRBV6-5 and TRBJ2-5; D remains ambiguous. Germline V CDR1 and CDR2: MNHEY, SVGAGI. This CDR3 has 15 residues. V gave up 0 bases and J gave up 2 bases, with 10 bases separating them.

In its sample, this clonotype was seen many times. This chain links TRBV6-5 with TRBJ1-1; D not certain. Deletions cut 4 bases from V and 3 bases from J, with 15 bases between. Germline assignment: CDR1 MNHEY and CDR2 SVGAGI. This CDR3 is 15 amino acids long. Here the CDR3 DNA reads TGTGCCAGCAGTTCCCAAGAACCGGTGGACACTGAAGCTTTCTTT. As protein: CASSSQEPVDTEAFF.

V and J are TRBV7-2 and TRBJ2-7, with TRBD2 matching 10 bases. This CDR3 has 15 residues. CDR1 and CDR2 from the germline V gene are SGHTA and FQGNSA. Unmatched junction bases numbered 3, after V lost 2 bases and J lost 2 bases. This CDR3 is CASSLTSGDPYEQYF. The CDR3 nucleotides read TGTGCCAGCAGCTTAACTAGCGGGGATCCCTACGAGCAGTACTTC.

This clonotype was found many times. The rearrangement uses TRBV2 and TRBJ2-7; 9 bases are a match to TRBD1. Germline CDR1 SNHLY, CDR2 FYNNEI. This CDR3 contains 12 residues. J was trimmed by 5 bases and V by 6 bases; bases with no gene match: 2. In DNA, the CDR3 is TGTGCCAGCAGGGGGACAGGGAACGAGCAGTACTTC. Translation gives CASRGTGNEQYF.

This clonotype appeared a few times. This may stem from a read error, because a much larger clone lies one nucleotide away. The gene calls are TRBV13 and TRBJ2-2; 7 nucleotides agree with TRBD2. The V gene end was trimmed by 8 bases and the J gene end by 6 bases; junction bases not matched to a gene: 0. The CDR3 is 11 amino acids. The germline CDR1 and CDR2 sequences are PRHDT and FYEKMQ (reference sequence). This CDR3 reads CASGGAGELFF. CDR3 in DNA: TGTGCCAGCGGGGGGGCCGGGGAGCTGTTTTTT.

This clonotype was seen once. The chain carries TRBV29-1 and TRBJ2-7; no reliable D call. CDR1 is SQVTM and CDR2 is ANQGSEA in the germline V gene. The CDR3 contains 14 residues. Trimming removed 6 bases from V and 3 bases from J, with 18 bases in between. CDR3: CSVHAPGPNYEQYF. The DNA of the CDR3 is TGCAGCGTCCACGCCCCAGGACCTAACTACGAGCAGTACTTC.

This clonotype was seen ten or more times. This chain uses TRBV2 with TRBJ1-2; D remains unclear. Trimming removed 3 bases from V and 1 base from J, with 6 bases in between. CDR1 and CDR2 (germline): SNHLY, FYNNEI. The CDR3 extends over 13 amino acids. The CDR3: CASSDDRNYGYTF. The CDR3 DNA sequence: TGTGCCAGCAGTGACGACCGTAACTATGGCTACACCTTC.

This clonotype was detected many times. V usage is TRBV12-3 or TRBV12-4 and J usage is TRBJ1-5; TRBD1 aligns across 7 bases. V lost 4 bases and J lost 5; bases outside the gene matches: 11. The CDR3 runs 16 residues. CDR3 loop: CASSSDFGTADQPQHF. As DNA, the CDR3 is TGTGCCAGCAGTTCAGACTTCGGGACAGCGGATCAGCCCCAGCATTTT.

This clonotype was counted at least ten times. The J gene is TRBJ2-5, the V gene TRBV28; the match to TRBD1 covers 12 bases. In germline, CDR1 is MDHEN, CDR2 SYDVKM. After removal of 6 bases from V and 1 base from J, the junction contained 21 bases not matched to a gene. The CDR3 consists of 21 residues. As DNA, the CDR3 is TGTGCCAGCAGCTTTGTTAGCCATATTACCGGGACAGGGGGCTCCCAAGAGACCCAGTACTTC. Protein product: CASSFVSHITGTGGSQETQYF.

This clonotype was detected ten times or more. The rearrangement links TRBV10-3 to TRBJ1-1, with D perhaps matching TRBD1 (6 bases). The germline V gene has CDR1 ENHRY and CDR2 SYGVKD. This CDR3 is built from 15 residues. Trimming took 6 bases from V and 5 from J, leaving 19 bases between them. The DNA of the CDR3 is TGTGCCATCAGGGATCCCGACAGGATTCATACTGAAGCTTTCTTT. Its protein product is CAIRDPDRIHTEAFF.

This clonotype was observed a handful of times. The genes are TRBV3-1 and TRBJ2-7; perhaps TRBD1 as D (6 bases). The CDR3 loop spans 14 amino acids. CDR1 is LGHDT and CDR2 is YNNKEL in the germline V gene (reference sequence). Trimming stripped 1 base from V and 1 base from J, with 8 bases between. This CDR3 reads CASSQVDSSYEQYF. The CDR3 DNA follows: TGTGCCAGCAGCCAAGTGGACAGTTCCTACGAGCAGTACTTC.

This clonotype was seen repeatedly, ten times or more. The chain is built from TRBV6-5 and TRBJ1-2; D ambiguous. The CDR3 loop spans 14 amino acids. The germline V gene encodes CDR1 MNHEY and CDR2 SVGAGI. V lost 2 bases to trimming and J lost 8 bases, with 15 bases between them. The CDR3 coding sequence is TGTGCCAGCAGTTACCGTCGGGAGGACCCGGGCTACACCTTC. It encodes CASSYRREDPGYTF.